This T cell receptor beta chain was identified in a study of cytomegalovirus exposure and HLA in healthy donors. About the research overall: Genotyping of roughly 400 donors showed that around 85% belonged to the Caucasian-associated ancestry cluster.

With regard to this clone: Its antigen is not known.

Study results and limitations: Relative to the approximately 630-donor mean, N-insertions were reportedly fewer in an Asian-associated ancestry cluster in a later analysis.

The PCR employed 60 Vbeta primers together with 13 Jbeta primers. Generated by immunoSEQ multiplex PCR, the TCRdb table keeps only in-frame clones and is missing some. The sample records about 170,000 clones, approximately 84% being singletons. The sequenced sample was PBMCs. This TCR was sampled from a woman in her forties or fifties in good health and CMV-seropositive.

As DNA, the CDR3 is TGCGCCAGCAGCCTATCCGGGACAGCGAGCTCCTACGAGCAGTACTTC. This gives the protein CASSLSGTASSYEQYF. V and J are TRBV4-3 and TRBJ2-7, with 7 positions matching TRBD1. The CDR3 covers 16 residues. Germline lookup yields CDR1 LGHNA and CDR2 YSLEER. V trimming: 4 bases; J trimming: 0 bases; junction bases outside the gene matches: 9.